These 24 T cell receptor beta chains share one sample of origin, sequenced in a study of blood T cell repertoires in COVID-19. The method was immunoSEQ multiplex PCR; TCRdb's version includes in-frame clones alone and lacks a portion of them. The data hold 210,000 or so clones, with more than 60% observed a single time. Sequencing was carried out using peripheral blood. Receptor source: a man aged 50 to 59 who had recovered from COVID-19.

The V gene is TRBV4-2, the J gene TRBJ1-5; a possible D gene is TRBD1 (5 bases). This CDR3 spans 14 amino acids. V gave up 5 bases and J gave up 3 bases, with 11 bases separating them. Germline V gives CDR1 LGHNA, CDR2 YNFKEQ. In DNA, the CDR3 is TGTGCCAGCAGCTCACAGGCTCTCAATCAGCCCCAGCATTTT. Translating gives CASSSQALNQPQHF.

V gene TRBV15 combines with J gene TRBJ2-1; D might be TRBD2 (6 bases). V lost 0 bases and J 1 base, leaving 10 bases between the germline ends. Per germline, CDR1 LNHNV and CDR2 YYDKDF (reference sequence). CDR3 length: 16 residues. This CDR3 reads CATSRDVGGSYNEQFF. The CDR3 DNA reads as TGTGCCACCAGCAGAGATGTGGGGGGATCCTACAATGAGCAGTTCTTC.

The V and J genes are TRBV12-3 or TRBV12-4 and TRBJ1-2; 8 bases align to TRBD1. J lost 4 bases, V lost 5 bases, and 3 bases had no gene match. This CDR3 spans 13 amino acids. The CDR3, as DNA: TGTGCCAGCAGTCCCGGACAGGGCTATGGCTACACCTTC. Translating it yields CASSPGQGYGYTF.

The chain joins TRBV14 to TRBJ2-2, with D perhaps matching TRBD2 (5 bases). CDR3 length: 19 residues. V lost 3 bases and J lost 0, with 20 bases in between. From germline, CDR1 is SGHDN and CDR2 FVKESK. This CDR3 reads CASSQGEFWVPSNTGELFF. CDR3 bases: TGTGCCAGCAGCCAGGGAGAATTTTGGGTCCCCTCGAACACCGGGGAGCTGTTTTTT.

The chain employs TRBV9 and TRBJ2-7, with 11 bases that match TRBD2. CDR1 is SGDLS and CDR2 is YYNGEE in the germline V gene. V lost 9 bases to trimming and J lost 9 bases; unmatched junction nucleotides: 14. The CDR3 consists of 14 residues. This chain's CDR3 is CATAPGLAGGRQYF. CDR3 nucleotides: TGTGCCACCGCCCCGGGGCTAGCGGGAGGTCGGCAGTACTTC.

The J gene is TRBJ1-4, the V gene TRBV29-1; D ambiguous. V gave up 6 bases and J gave up 10 bases, with 15 bases separating them. From germline, CDR1 is SQVTM and CDR2 ANQGSEA. CDR3 size: 12 residues. The CDR3 sequence: CSVREFGGKLFF. The CDR3, as DNA: TGCAGCGTAAGGGAGTTTGGCGGAAAACTGTTTTTT.

The V gene is TRBV7-8, the J gene TRBJ1-1; 8 nucleotides line up with TRBD1. CDR3 size: 15 residues. V lost 2 bases, J lost 1 base, and 3 bases stayed unmatched. Looked up from germline, CDR1 is SGHVS and CDR2 is FQNEAQ. CDR3 coding DNA: TGTGCCAGCAGCTTAACCGACAGGGGGAACACTGAAGCTTTCTTT. This encodes CASSLTDRGNTEAFF. Variable domain in full (rest from reference TRBV7-8 and TRBJ1-1): GAGVSQSPRYKVAKRGQDVALRCDPISGHVSLFWYQQALGQGPEFLTYFQNEAQLDKSGLPSDRFFAERPEGSVSTLKIQRTQQEDSAVYLCASSLTDRGNTEAFFGQGTRLTVV.

This chain uses TRBV19 with TRBJ2-6; 8 bases are shared with TRBD1. This CDR3 comprises 16 residues. Germline V CDR1 and CDR2: LNHDA, SQIVND (reference sequence). With V trimmed by 6 bases and J by 4 bases, 8 bases remained unmatched. CDR3 protein: CASRDRTGSGANVLTF. The CDR3 bases are TGTGCCAGTAGGGACCGGACAGGGTCAGGGGCCAACGTCCTGACTTTC.

This clone was recorded a few times. Other nucleotide sequences from this sample produce the same CDR3. The rearrangement uses TRBV27 and TRBJ2-6, with no clear D. Looked up from germline, CDR1 is MNHEY and CDR2 is SMNVEV (reference sequence). This CDR3 comprises 14 residues. Trimming pared 3 bases from V and 0 bases from J, leaving 3 bases between. In DNA form, the CDR3 reads TGTGCCAGCAGTTTCCTCTCTGGGGCCAACGTCCTGACTTTC. Protein product: CASSFLSGANVLTF. Based on the CDR3 plus reference TRBV27 and TRBJ2-6, the full variable domain is EAQVTQNPRYLITVTGKKLTVTCSQNMNHEYMSWYRQDPGLGLRQIYYSMNVEVTDKGDVPEGYKVSRKEKRNFPLILESPSPNQTSLYFCASSFLSGANVLTFGAGSRLTVL.

This clone has only one observation. The V call is TRBV27, the J call TRBJ2-3; 7 bases agree with TRBD1. Unmatched junction bases numbered 9, after V lost 9 bases and J lost 0 bases. This CDR3 spans 15 amino acids. Germline V gene data show CDR1 as MNHEY and CDR2 as SMNVEV (reference sequence). The CDR3 DNA is TGTGCCAGTTCCCCCTACAGGGGTAGCACAGATACGCAGTATTTT. This codes for CASSPYRGSTDTQYF.

CDR3 amino acids: CASSARDRGSNEQFF. The CDR3 DNA reads as TGTGCCAGTAGTGCACGGGACAGGGGGTCCAATGAGCAGTTCTTC. This chain uses TRBV19 with TRBJ2-1, with 11 bases fitting TRBD1. Unmatched junction bases numbered 6, after V lost 5 bases and J lost 6 bases. The CDR3 loop spans 15 amino acids. Looked up from germline, CDR1 is LNHDA and CDR2 is SQIVND (reference sequence).

The chain has TRBV3-1 (or the pseudogene TRBV3-2) and TRBJ2-1, with D uncertain. Germline CDR1 is LGHDT and CDR2 is YNNKEL (reference sequence). Trimming took off 1 base at V and 8 bases at J, with 6 bases between the two ends. The CDR3 length is 12 residues. CDR3 in amino acids: CASSQGDYEQFF. For the CDR3, the DNA is TGTGCCAGCAGCCAAGGTGACTATGAGCAGTTCTTC.

The chain recombines TRBV25-1 with TRBJ2-3, with a possible D match to TRBD2 (6 bases). Germline assignment: CDR1 MGHDK and CDR2 SYGVNS. V lost 4 bases and J lost 2, with 10 bases in between. The CDR3 runs to 14 residues. This CDR3 reads CASSGSGDTDTQYF. CDR3 nucleotide sequence: TGTGCCAGCAGTGGATCGGGAGACACAGATACGCAGTATTTT.

The V and J genes are TRBV19 and TRBJ2-1, with TRBD2 matching 7 bases. Germline CDR1 is LNHDA and CDR2 is SQIVND (reference sequence). This CDR3 has 16 residues. With 7 bases clipped from V and 6 bases from J, the junction kept 15 bases outside the gene matches. The CDR3 DNA reads TGTGCCAGTAATCCCGGCGGAGGGAGGGCCTTCAATGAGCAGTTCTTC. This sequence encodes CASNPGGGRAFNEQFF.

The J gene is TRBJ1-1, the V gene TRBV7-3; 10 bases map to TRBD1. The CDR3 loop spans 15 amino acids. Per the germline V gene, CDR1 is SGHTA and CDR2 is FQGTGA. Trimming removed 3 bases from V and 3 bases from J; junction bases left unmatched: 4. The CDR3: CASSFSGQGDTEAFF. The CDR3, as DNA: TGTGCCAGCAGCTTTAGTGGACAGGGGGACACTGAAGCTTTCTTT.

This clone was observed a handful of times. The chain uses TRBV3-1 (or the pseudogene TRBV3-2) and TRBJ2-7; D might be TRBD1 (6 bases). CDR1 is LGHDT and CDR2 is YNNKEL in the germline V gene (reference sequence). The CDR3 has 15 amino acids. V shed 4 bases and J shed 2 bases, with 15 bases lying between them. The CDR3 region is CASSPRQANAYEQYF. Here the CDR3 DNA reads TGTGCCAGCAGCCCCAGACAGGCTAACGCCTACGAGCAGTACTTC.

The gene calls are TRBV29-1 and TRBJ2-1; 7 positions agree with TRBD2. Germline V gives CDR1 SQVTM, CDR2 ANQGSEA. The CDR3 has 12 amino acids. The junction had 5 bases not matched to a gene; V was cut back by 6 bases and J by 6 bases. This chain's CDR3 is CSVQWGGNEQFF. In nucleotides, the CDR3 is TGCAGCGTCCAATGGGGGGGCAATGAGCAGTTCTTC.

The rearrangement uses TRBV5-8 and TRBJ2-1; 9 bases agree with TRBD1. Germline loops: CDR1 SGHTS, CDR2 YDEGEE. The trim removed 3 bases at V and 5 bases at J, leaving 9 bases unmatched. The CDR3 extends over 16 amino acids. DNA for the CDR3: TGTGCCAGCAGCTCGCCGGGACAGGGTCTAAACAATGAGCAGTTCTTC. This encodes CASSSPGQGLNNEQFF.

Remarks on this clone: One junction end disagrees with the germline gene, perhaps due to a read error. The chain links TRBV2 to TRBJ2-5; the D gene is possibly TRBD1 (5 bases). The CDR3 is made up of 11 amino acids. Per the germline V gene, CDR1 is SNHLY and CDR2 is FYNNEI. The CDR3 nucleotides are TGTGCCAGCAGTAACAGACAGTTATTGAACTTC. Its protein is CASSNRQLLNF.

On this clone itself: The same CDR3 arises from other DNA sequences in this sample as well. The CDR3 loop reads CASSLPSSYNEQFF. CDR3 DNA: TGTGCCAGCAGTCTCCCTAGCTCCTACAATGAGCAGTTCTTC. V is TRBV27 and J is TRBJ2-1; D is unresolved. This CDR3 has 14 residues. The V end was cut by 5 bases, the J end by 0 bases, with 8 bases between. The germline V gene has CDR1 MNHEY and CDR2 SMNVEV (reference sequence).

This chain joins TRBV7-9 and TRBJ1-5; possibly TRBD1 for D (6 bases). In germline, CDR1 is SEHNR, CDR2 FQNEAQ (reference sequence). This CDR3 is 15 amino acids long. V shed 6 bases and J shed 1 base, with 13 bases lying between them. The CDR3 DNA follows: TGTGCCAGCAGGTACACAGGGATGAGCAATCAGCCCCAGCATTTT. It specifies CASRYTGMSNQPQHF.

The count of this clone is one. This chain links TRBV6-5 with TRBJ1-2; 8 positions agree with TRBD1. Germline trimming cut 6 bases from V and 6 bases from J; bases unmatched to any gene: 6. There are 13 residues in the CDR3. Germline CDR1 MNHEY, CDR2 SVGAGI. CDR3 DNA sequence: TGTGCCAGCAGCGTGGACAGGGTGAATGGCTACACCTTC. The encoded protein is CASSVDRVNGYTF.

The CDR3 nucleotides are TGCAGTGGGGAGCGAGGGAACACTGAAGCTTTCTTT. Amino acid sequence: CSGERGNTEAFF. The V call is TRBV29-1, the J call TRBJ1-1; D gene ambiguous. The CDR3 extends over 12 amino acids. Per germline, CDR1 SQVTM and CDR2 ANQGSEA.

This clone has just one count. This chain connects TRBV7-6 to TRBJ2-3; 12 bases match TRBD2. The CDR3 sequence is 21 residues long. CDR1 SGHVS and CDR2 FNYEAQ come from the germline V gene. Losses at the gene ends were 5 bases for V and 1 base for J; bases not matched to a gene: 19. The CDR3 loop is CASSLEHVLTSGSSGTDTQYF. The CDR3 region has the DNA TGTGCCAGCAGCCTAGAGCACGTTCTGACTAGCGGGAGTTCGGGCACAGATACGCAGTATTTT.